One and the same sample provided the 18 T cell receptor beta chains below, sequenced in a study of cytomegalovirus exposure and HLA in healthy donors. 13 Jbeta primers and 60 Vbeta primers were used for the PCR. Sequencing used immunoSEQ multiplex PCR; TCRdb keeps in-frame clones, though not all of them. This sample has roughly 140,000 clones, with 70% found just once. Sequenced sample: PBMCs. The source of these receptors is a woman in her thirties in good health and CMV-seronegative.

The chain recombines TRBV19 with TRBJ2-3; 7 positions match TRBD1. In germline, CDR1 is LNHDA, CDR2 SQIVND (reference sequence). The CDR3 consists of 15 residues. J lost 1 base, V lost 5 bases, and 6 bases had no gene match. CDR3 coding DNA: TGTGCCAGTAGTCAAGGGGGCTGGGGCACAGATACGCAGTATTTT. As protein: CASSQGGWGTDTQYF.

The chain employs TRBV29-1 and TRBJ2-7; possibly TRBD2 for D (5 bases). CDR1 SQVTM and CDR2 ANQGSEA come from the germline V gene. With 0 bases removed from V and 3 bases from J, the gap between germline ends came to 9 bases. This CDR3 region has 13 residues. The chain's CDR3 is CSVEEAGNYEQYF. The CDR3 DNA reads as TGCAGCGTTGAAGAGGCGGGCAACTACGAGCAGTACTTC.

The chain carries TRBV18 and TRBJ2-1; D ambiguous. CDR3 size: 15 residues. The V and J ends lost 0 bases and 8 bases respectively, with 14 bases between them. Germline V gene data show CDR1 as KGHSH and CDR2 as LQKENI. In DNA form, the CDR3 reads TGTGCCAGCTCACCACCCTCTACTCGACAAGATGAGCAGTTCTTC. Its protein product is CASSPPSTRQDEQFF.

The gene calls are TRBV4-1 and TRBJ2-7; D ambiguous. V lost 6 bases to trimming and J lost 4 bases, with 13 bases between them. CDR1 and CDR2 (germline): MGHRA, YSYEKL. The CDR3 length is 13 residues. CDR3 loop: CASSQAITYEQYF. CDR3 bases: TGCGCCAGCAGTCAGGCTATTACTTACGAGCAGTACTTC.

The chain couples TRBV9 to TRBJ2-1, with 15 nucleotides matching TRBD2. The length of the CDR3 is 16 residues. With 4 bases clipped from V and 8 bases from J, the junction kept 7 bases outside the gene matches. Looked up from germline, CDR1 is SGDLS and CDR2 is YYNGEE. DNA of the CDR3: TGTGCCAGCAGCTATGGACTAGCGGGAGGGATGGATGAGCAGTTCTTC. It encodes CASSYGLAGGMDEQFF.

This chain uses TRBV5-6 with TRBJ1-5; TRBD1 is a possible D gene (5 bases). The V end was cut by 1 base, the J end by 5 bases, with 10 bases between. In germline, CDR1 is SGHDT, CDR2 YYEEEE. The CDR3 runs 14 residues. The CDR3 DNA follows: TGTGCCAGCAGCTTGTCAGGGTGGGATCAGCCCCAGCATTTT. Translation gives CASSLSGWDQPQHF.

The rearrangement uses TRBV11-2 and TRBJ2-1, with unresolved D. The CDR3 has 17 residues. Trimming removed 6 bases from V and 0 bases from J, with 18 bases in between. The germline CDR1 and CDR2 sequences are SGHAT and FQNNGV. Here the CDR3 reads CASSPLVASISYNEQFF. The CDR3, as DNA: TGTGCCAGCAGTCCGTTGGTAGCCTCTATCTCCTACAATGAGCAGTTCTTC.

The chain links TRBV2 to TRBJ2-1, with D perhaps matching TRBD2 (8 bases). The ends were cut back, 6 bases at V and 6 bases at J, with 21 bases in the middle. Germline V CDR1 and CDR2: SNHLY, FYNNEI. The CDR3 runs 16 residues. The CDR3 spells CASRDPGQSGGNEQFF. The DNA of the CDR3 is TGTGCCAGCAGGGATCCGGGACAGAGCGGGGGCAATGAGCAGTTCTTC.

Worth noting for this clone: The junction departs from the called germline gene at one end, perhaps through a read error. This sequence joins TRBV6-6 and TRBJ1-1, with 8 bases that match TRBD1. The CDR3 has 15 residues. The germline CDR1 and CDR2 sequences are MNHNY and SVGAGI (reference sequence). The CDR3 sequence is CASSWERQGNTEVFF. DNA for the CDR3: TGTGCCAGCAGTTGGGAAAGACAGGGGAACACTGAAGTTTTCTTT.

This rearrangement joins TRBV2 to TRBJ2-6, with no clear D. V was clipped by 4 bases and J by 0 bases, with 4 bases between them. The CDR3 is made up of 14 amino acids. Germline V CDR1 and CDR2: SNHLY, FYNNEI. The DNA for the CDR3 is TGTGCCAGCAGTGCAAACTCTGGGGCCAACGTCCTGACTTTC. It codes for CASSANSGANVLTF. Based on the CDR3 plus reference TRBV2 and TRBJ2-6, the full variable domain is EPEVTQTPSHQVTQMGQEVILRCVPISNHLYFYWYRQILGQKVEFLVSFYNNEISEKSEIFDDQFSVERPDGSNFTLKIRSTKLEDSAMYFCASSANSGANVLTFGAGSRLTVL.

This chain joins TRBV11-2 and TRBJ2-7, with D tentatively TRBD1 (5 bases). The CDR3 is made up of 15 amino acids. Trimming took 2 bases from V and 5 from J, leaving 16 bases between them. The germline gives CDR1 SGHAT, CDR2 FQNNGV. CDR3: CASSLSGRAPHEQYF. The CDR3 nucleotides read TGTGCCAGCAGCTTATCCGGCAGGGCCCCCCACGAGCAGTACTTC.

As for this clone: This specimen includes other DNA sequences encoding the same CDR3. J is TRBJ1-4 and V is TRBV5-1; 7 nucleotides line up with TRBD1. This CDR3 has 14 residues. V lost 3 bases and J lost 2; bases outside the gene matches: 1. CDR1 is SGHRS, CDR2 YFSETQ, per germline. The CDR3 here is CASSSGQTNEKLFF. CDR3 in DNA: TGCGCCAGCAGCTCGGGACAGACTAATGAAAAACTGTTTTTT. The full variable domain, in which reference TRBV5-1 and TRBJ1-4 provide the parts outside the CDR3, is KAGVTQTPRYLIKTRGQQVTLSCSPISGHRSVSWYQQTPGQGLQFLFEYFSETQRNKGNFPGRFSGRQFSNSRSEMNVSTLELGDSALYLCASSSGQTNEKLFFGSGTQLSVL.

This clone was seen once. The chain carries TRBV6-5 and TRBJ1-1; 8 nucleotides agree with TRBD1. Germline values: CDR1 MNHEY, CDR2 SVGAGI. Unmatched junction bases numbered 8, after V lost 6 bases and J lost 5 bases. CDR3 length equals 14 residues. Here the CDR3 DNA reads TGTGCCAGCAGGCCCGGACAGGGCCGGACTGAAGCTTTCTTT. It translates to CASRPGQGRTEAFF.

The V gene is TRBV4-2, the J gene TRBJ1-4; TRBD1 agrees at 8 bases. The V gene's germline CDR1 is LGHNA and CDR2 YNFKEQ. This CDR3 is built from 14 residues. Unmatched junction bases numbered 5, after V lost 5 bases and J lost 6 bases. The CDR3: CASSSGGDDEKLFF. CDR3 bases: TGTGCCAGCAGCTCAGGGGGCGACGATGAAAAACTGTTTTTT.

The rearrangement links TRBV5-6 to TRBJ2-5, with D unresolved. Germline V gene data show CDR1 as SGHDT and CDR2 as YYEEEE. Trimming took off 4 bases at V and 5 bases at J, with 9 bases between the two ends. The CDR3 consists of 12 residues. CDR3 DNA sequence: TGTGCCAGCAGCCACAATGTGGAGACCCAGTACTTC. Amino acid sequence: CASSHNVETQYF. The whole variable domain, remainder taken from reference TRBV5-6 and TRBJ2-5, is DAGVTQSPTHLIKTRGQQVTLRCSPKSGHDTVSWYQQALGQGPQFIFQYYEEEERQRGNFPDRFSGHQFPNYSSELNVNALLLGDSALYLCASSHNVETQYFGPGTRLLVL.

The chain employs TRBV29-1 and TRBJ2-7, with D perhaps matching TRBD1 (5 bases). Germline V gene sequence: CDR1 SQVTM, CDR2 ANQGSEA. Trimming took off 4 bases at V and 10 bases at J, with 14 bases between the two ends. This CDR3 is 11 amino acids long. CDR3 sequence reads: CSVVVTDRQYV. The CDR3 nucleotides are TGCAGCGTTGTTGTGACAGACCGACAGTACGTC.

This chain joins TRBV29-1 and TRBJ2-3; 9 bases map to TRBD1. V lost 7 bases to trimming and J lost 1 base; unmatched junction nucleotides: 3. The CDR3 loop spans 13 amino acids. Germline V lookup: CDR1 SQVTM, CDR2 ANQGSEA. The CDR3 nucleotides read TGCAGCGGATGGACAGGGGGCACAGATACGCAGTATTTT. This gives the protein CSGWTGGTDTQYF.

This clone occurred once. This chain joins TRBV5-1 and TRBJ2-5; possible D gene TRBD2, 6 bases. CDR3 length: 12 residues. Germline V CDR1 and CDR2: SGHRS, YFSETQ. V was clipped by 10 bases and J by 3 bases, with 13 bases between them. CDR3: CASGEGEETQYF. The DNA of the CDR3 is TGCGCCTCGGGAGAAGGGGAAGAGACCCAGTACTTC.